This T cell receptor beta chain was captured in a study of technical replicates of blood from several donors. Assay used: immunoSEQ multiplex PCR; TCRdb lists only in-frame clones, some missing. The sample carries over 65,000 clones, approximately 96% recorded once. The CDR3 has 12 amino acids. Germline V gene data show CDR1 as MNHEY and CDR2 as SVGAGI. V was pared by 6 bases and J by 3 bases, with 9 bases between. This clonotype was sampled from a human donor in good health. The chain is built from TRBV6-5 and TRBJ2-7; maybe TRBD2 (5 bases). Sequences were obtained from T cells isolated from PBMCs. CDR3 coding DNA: TGTGCCAGCAGGCGACTATACTACGAGCAGTACTTC. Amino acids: CASRRLYYEQYF.